One T cell receptor (beta chain) is described in this entry. Antigen: not known. This entry is derived from a study of T cells in localized non-small cell lung cancer. Overall study findings and caveats: Those with higher blood T cell density had longer overall survival.

Some clones are missing from TCRdb's copy, which holds only in-frame ones; the method was immunoSEQ multiplex PCR. The data hold around 2,000 clones, with around 32% observed a single time. Germline V gene data show CDR1 as MNHGY and CDR2 as SAAAGT. This CDR3 contains 13 residues. V shed 6 bases and J shed 9 bases, with 12 bases lying between them. The material sequenced was lung tumor tissue, taken before any cancer treatment. The chain links TRBV6-8 to TRBJ1-6, with D perhaps matching TRBD1 (6 bases). The TCR originated in a male donor at least 60 years old with stage I squamous cell lung carcinoma. In DNA, the CDR3 is TGTGCCAGCAGACCTACAGGGTTTTCACCCCTCCACTTT. Its protein is CASRPTGFSPLHF.